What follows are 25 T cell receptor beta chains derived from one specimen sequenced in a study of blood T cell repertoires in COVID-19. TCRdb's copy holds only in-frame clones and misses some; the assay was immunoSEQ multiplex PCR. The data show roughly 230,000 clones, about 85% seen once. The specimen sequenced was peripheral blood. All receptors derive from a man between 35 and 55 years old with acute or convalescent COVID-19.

CDR3 coding DNA: TGTGCCAGCAGTGTTTCACAGATTAACTATGGCTACACCTTC. It yields the protein CASSVSQINYGYTF. The chain recombines TRBV2 with TRBJ1-2; D is ambiguous. V lost 4 bases and J 1 base, leaving 10 bases between the germline ends. Germline V gene sequence: CDR1 SNHLY, CDR2 FYNNEI. The CDR3 runs to 14 residues.

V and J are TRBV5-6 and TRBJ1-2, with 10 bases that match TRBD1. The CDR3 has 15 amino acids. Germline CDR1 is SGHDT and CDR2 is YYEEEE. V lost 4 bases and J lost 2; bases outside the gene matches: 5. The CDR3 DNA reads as TGTGCCAGCAGCCCACCGGGACAGGGGAACTATGGCTACACCTTC. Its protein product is CASSPPGQGNYGYTF.

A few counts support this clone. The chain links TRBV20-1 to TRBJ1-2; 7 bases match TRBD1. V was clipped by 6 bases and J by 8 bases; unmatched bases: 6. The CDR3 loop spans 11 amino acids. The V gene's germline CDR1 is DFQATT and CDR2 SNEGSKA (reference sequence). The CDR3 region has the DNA TGCAGTGCAACGACAGGGAGAGGCTACACCTTC. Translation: CSATTGRGYTF.

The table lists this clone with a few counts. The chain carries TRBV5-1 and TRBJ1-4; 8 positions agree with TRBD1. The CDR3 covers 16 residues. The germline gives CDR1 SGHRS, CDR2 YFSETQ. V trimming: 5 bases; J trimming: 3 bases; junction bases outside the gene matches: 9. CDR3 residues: CASRLYGGQANEKLFF. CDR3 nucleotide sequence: TGCGCCAGCAGATTGTACGGGGGACAGGCTAATGAAAAACTGTTTTTT.

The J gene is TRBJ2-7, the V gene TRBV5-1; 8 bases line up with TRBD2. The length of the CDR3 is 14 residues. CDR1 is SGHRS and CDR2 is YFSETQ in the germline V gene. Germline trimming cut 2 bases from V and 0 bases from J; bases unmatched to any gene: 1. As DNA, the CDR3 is TGCGCCAGCAGCTTAGGGACTAGCTCCTACGAGCAGTACTTC. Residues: CASSLGTSSYEQYF.

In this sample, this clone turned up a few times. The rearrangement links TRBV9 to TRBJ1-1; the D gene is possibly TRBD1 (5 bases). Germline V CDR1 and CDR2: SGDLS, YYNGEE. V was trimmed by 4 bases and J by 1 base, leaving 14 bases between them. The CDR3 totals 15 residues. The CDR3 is CASSIGTPGNTEAFF. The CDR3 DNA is TGTGCCAGCAGCATAGGGACTCCAGGGAACACTGAAGCTTTCTTT.

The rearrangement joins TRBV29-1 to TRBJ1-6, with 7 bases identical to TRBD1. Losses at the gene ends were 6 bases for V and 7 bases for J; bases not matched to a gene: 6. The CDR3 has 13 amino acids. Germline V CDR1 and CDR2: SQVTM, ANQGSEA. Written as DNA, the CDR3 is TGCAGCGTGTCGACAGGGAAGAATTCACCCCTCCACTTT. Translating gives CSVSTGKNSPLHF. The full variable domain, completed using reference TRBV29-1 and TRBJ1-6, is SAVISQKPSRDICQRGTSLTIQCQVDSQVTMMFWYRQQPGQSLTLIATANQGSEATYESGFVIDKFPISRPNLTFSTLTVSNMSPEDSSIYLCSVSTGKNSPLHFGNGTRLTVT.

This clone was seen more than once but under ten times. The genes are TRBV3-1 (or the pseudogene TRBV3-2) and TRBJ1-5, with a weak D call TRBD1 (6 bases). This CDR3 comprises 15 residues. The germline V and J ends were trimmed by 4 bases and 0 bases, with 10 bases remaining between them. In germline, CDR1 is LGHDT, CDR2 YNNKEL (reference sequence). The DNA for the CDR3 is TGTGCCAGCAGCCTGGGACATCATAGCAATCAGCCCCAGCATTTT. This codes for CASSLGHHSNQPQHF.

In nucleotides, the CDR3 is TGTGCCACCAGCAGAGGCATTAGCGGGGGGGCCTCTCACGAGCAGTTCTTC. This translates into CATSRGISGGASHEQFF. J is TRBJ2-1 and V is TRBV15, with 11 bases aligning to TRBD2. Trimming removed 1 base from V and 10 bases from J; junction bases left unmatched: 12. The CDR3 has 17 amino acids. Germline V lookup: CDR1 LNHNV, CDR2 YYDKDF (reference sequence).

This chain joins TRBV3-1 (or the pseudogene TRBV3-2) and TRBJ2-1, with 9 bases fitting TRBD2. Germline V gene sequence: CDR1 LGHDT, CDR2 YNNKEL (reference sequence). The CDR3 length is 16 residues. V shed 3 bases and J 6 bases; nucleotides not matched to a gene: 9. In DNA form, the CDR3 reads TGTGCCAGCAGCCATGCCCTAGCGGGGCTGGGCAATGAGCAGTTCTTC. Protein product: CASSHALAGLGNEQFF.

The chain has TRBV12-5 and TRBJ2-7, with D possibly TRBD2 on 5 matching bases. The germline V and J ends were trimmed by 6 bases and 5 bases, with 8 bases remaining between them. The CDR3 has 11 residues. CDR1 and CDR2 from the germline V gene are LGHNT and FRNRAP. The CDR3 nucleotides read TGTGCTAGTGGCAGAGGGAACGAGCAGTACTTC. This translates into CASGRGNEQYF.

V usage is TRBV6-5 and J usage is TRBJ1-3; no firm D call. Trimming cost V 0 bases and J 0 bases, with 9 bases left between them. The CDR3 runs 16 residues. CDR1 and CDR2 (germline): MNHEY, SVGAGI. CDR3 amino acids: CASSYSSRGSGNTIYF. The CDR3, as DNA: TGTGCCAGCAGTTACTCGTCCAGAGGCTCTGGAAACACCATATATTTT.

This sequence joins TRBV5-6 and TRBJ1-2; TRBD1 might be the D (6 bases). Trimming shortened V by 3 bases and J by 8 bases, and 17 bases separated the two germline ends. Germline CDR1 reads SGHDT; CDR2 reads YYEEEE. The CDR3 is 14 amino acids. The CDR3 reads CASSSAGALDGYTF. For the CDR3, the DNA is TGTGCCAGCAGCTCTGCAGGGGCGTTGGACGGCTACACCTTC.

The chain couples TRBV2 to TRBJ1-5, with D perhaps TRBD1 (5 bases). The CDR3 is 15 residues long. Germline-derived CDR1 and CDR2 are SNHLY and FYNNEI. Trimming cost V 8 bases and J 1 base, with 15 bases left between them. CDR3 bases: TGTGCCAGCGGCACATGGGGGGACAGCAATCAGCCCCAGCATTTT. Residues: CASGTWGDSNQPQHF.

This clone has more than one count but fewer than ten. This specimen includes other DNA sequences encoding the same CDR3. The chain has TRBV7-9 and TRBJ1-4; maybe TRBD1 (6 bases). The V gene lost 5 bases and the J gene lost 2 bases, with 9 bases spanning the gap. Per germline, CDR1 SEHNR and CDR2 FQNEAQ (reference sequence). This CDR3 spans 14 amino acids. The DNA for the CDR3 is TGTGCCAGCAGCGCCACAGGGACTAATGAAAAACTGTTTTTT. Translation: CASSATGTNEKLFF. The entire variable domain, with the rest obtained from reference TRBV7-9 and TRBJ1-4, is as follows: DTGVSQNPRHKITKRGQNVTFRCDPISEHNRLYWYRQTLGQGPEFLTYFQNEAQLEKSRLLSDRFSAERPKGSFSTLEIQRTEQGDSAMYLCASSATGTNEKLFFGSGTQLSVL.

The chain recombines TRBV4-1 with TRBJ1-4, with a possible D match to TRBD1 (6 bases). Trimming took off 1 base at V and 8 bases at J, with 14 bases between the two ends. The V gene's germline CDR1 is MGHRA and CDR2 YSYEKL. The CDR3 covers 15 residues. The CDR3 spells CASSQGGQGQEKLFF. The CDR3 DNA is TGCGCCAGCAGCCAAGGGGGGCAGGGGCAGGAAAAACTGTTTTTT.

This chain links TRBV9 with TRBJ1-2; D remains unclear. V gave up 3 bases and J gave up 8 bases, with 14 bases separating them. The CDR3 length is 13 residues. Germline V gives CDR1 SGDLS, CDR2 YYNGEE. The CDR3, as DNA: TGTGCCAGCAGCGCCTCCGGGATCTCCGGCTACACCTTC. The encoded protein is CASSASGISGYTF.

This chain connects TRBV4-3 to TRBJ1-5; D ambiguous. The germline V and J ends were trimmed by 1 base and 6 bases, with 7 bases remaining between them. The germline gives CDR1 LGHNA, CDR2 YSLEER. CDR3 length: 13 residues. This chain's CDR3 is CASSQGVRQPQHF. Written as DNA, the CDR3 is TGCGCCAGCAGCCAAGGAGTACGTCAGCCCCAGCATTTT.

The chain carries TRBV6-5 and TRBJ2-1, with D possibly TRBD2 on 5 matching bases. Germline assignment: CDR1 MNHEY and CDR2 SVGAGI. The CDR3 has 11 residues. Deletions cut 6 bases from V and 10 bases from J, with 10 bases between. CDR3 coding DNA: TGTGCCAGCAGCCAAGGCGGGGAGCAGTTCTTC. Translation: CASSQGGEQFF.

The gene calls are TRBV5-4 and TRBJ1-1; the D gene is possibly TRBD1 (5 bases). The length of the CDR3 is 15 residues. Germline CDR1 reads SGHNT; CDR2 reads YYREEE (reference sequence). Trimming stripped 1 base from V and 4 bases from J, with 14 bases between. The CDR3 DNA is TGTGCCAGCAGCTTGAGGGATCCGGGGGTCACTGAAGCTTTCTTT. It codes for CASSLRDPGVTEAFF.

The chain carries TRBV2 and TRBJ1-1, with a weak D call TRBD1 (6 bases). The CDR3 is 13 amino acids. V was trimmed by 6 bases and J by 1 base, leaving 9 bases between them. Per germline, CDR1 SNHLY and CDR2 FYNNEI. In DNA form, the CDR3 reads TGTGCCAGCAGAGAGGACAGGAACACTGAAGCTTTCTTT. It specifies CASREDRNTEAFF.

CDR3 sequence reads: CASSPDQGVRSYEQYF. CDR3 nucleotide sequence: TGTGCCAGCAGCCCCGATCAGGGTGTGAGATCCTACGAGCAGTACTTC. V gene TRBV7-2 combines with J gene TRBJ2-7; D is possibly TRBD1 (5 bases). This CDR3 comprises 16 residues. Germline CDR1 is SGHTA and CDR2 is FQGNSA. V lost 5 bases and J 1 base, leaving 18 bases between the germline ends. The entire variable domain, with the rest obtained from reference TRBV7-2 and TRBJ2-7, is as follows: GAGVSQSPSNKVTEKGKDVELRCDPISGHTALYWYRQSLGQGLEFLIYFQGNSAPDKSGLPSDRFSAERTGGSVSTLTIQRTQQEDSAVYLCASSPDQGVRSYEQYFGPGTRLTVT.

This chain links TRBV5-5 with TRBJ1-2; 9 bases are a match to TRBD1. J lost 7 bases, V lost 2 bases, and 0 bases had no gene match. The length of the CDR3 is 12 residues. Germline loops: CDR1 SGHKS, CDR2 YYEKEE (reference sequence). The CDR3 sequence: CASSLQGAGYTF. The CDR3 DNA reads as TGTGCCAGCAGCTTACAGGGGGCTGGCTACACCTTC.

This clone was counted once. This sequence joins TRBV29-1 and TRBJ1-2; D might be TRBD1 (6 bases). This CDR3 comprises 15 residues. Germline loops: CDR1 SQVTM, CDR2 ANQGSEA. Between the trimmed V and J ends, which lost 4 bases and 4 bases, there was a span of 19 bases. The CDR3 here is CSVAPQRGGGYGYTF. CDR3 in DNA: TGCAGCGTTGCCCCTCAAAGGGGGGGCGGCTATGGCTACACCTTC.

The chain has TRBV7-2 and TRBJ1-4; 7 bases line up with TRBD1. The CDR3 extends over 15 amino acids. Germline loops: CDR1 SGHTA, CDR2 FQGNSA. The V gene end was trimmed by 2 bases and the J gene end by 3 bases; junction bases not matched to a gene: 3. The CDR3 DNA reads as TGTGCCAGCAGCTTAAAGGGGGCGGCTAATGAAAAACTGTTTTTT. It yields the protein CASSLKGAANEKLFF.